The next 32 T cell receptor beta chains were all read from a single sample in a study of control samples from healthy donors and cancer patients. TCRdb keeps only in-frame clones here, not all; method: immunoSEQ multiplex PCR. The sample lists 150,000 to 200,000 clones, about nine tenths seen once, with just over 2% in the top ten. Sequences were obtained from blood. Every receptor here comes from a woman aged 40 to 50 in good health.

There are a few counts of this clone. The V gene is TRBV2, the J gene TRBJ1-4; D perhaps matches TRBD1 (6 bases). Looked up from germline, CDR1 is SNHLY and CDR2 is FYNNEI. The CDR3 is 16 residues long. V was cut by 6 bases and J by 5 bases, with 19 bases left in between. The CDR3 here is CASRKSSGTLNEKLFF. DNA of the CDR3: TGTGCCAGCAGAAAAAGTTCCGGGACACTAAATGAAAAACTGTTTTTT.

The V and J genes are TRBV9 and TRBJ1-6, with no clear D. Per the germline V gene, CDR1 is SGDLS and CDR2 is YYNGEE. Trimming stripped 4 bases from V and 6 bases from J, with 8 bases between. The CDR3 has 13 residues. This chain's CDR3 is CASSQFTNSPLHF. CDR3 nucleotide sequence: TGTGCCAGCAGCCAATTCACTAATTCACCCCTCCACTTT.

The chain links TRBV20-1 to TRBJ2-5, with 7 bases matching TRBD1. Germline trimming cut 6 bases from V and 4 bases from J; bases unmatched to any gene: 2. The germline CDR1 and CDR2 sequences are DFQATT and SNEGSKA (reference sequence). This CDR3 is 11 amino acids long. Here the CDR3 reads CSATGVETQYF. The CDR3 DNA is TGCAGTGCCACAGGGGTAGAGACCCAGTACTTC.

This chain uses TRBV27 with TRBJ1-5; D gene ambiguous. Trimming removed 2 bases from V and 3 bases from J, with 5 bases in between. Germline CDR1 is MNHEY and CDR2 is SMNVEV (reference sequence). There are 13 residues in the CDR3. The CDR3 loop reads CASSLTANQPQHF. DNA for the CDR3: TGTGCCAGCAGTTTAACAGCCAATCAGCCCCAGCATTTT.

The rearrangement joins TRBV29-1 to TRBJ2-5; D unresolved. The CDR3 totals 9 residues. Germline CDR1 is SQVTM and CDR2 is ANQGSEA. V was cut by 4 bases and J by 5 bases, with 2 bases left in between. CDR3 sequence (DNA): TGCAGCGTTGGGGAGACCCAGTACTTC. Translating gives CSVGETQYF.

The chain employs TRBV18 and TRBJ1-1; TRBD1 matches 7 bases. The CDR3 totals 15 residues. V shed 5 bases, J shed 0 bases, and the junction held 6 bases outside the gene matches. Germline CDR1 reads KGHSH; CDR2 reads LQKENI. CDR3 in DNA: TGTGCCAGCTCAGGACGACAGGGAATGAACACTGAAGCTTTCTTT. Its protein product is CASSGRQGMNTEAFF.

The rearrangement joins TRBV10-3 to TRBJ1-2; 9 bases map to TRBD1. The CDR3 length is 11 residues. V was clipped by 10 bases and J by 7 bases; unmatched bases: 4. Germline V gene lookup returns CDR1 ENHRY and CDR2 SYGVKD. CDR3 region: CATGTGFGYTF. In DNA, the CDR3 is TGTGCCACCGGGACAGGGTTTGGCTACACCTTC.

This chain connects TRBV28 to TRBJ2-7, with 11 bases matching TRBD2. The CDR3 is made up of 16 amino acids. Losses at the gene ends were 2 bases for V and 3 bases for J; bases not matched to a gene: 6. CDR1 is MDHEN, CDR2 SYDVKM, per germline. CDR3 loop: CASSLRLAGGIYEQYF. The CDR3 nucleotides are TGTGCCAGCAGTTTAAGGCTAGCGGGGGGTATCTACGAGCAGTACTTC.

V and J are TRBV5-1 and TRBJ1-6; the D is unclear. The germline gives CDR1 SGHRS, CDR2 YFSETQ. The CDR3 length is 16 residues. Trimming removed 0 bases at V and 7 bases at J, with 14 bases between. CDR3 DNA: TGCGCCAGCAGCTTGGGCCATGGGTTCGCCAATTCACCCCTCCACTTT. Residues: CASSLGHGFANSPLHF.

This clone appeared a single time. The CDR3 reads CATSDLNRNYGYTF. The CDR3 bases are TGTGCCACCAGTGATTTAAACAGGAACTATGGCTACACCTTC. V gene TRBV24-1 combines with J gene TRBJ1-2, with D possibly TRBD1 on 5 matching bases. The CDR3 runs to 14 residues. The germline V and J ends were trimmed by 1 base and 2 bases, with 7 bases remaining between them. Per the germline V gene, CDR1 is KGHDR and CDR2 is SFDVKD.

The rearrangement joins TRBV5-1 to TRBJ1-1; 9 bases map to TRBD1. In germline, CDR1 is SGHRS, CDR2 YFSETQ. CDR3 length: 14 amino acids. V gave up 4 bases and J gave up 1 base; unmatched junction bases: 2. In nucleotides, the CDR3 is TGCGCCAGCAGCCCGGGACAGGGGAACACTGAAGCTTTCTTT. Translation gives CASSPGQGNTEAFF.

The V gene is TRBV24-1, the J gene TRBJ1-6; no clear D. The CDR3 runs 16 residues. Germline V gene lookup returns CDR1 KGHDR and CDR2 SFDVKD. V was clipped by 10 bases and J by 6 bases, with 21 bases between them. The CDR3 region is CATLMAVRGFNSPLHF. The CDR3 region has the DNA TGTGCCACTTTAATGGCTGTTCGAGGATTTAATTCACCCCTCCACTTT.

CDR3 nucleotide sequence: TGTGCCAGCAGCCGGTGGGGTAGCGGGGCGCCAGATACGCAGTATTTT. This codes for CASSRWGSGAPDTQYF. The chain carries TRBV7-6 and TRBJ2-3, with TRBD2 matching 8 bases. The germline V gene encodes CDR1 SGHVS and CDR2 FNYEAQ. V gave up 5 bases and J gave up 4 bases; unmatched junction bases: 11. There are 16 residues in the CDR3.

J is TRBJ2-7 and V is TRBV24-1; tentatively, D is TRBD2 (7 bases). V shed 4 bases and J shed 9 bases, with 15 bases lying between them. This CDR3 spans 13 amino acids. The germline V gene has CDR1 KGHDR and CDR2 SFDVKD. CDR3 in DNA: TGTGCCACCAGTGAGCCGGGGGGCCCTCGGCAGTACTTC. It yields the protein CATSEPGGPRQYF.

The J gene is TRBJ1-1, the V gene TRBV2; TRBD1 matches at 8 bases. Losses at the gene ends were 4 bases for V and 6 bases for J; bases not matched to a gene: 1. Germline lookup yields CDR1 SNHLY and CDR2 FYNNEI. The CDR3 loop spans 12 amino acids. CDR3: CASSGQGPEAFF. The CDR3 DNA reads TGTGCCAGCAGTGGACAGGGGCCTGAAGCTTTCTTT. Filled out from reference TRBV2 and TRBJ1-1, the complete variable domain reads EPEVTQTPSHQVTQMGQEVILRCVPISNHLYFYWYRQILGQKVEFLVSFYNNEISEKSEIFDDQFSVERPDGSNFTLKIRSTKLEDSAMYFCASSGQGPEAFFGQGTRLTVV.

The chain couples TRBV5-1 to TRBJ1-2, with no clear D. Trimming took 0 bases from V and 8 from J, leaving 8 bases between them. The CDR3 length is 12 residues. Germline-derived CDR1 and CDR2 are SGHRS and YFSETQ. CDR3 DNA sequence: TGCGCCAGCAGCTTGGAGACGGACGGCTACACCTTC. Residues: CASSLETDGYTF.

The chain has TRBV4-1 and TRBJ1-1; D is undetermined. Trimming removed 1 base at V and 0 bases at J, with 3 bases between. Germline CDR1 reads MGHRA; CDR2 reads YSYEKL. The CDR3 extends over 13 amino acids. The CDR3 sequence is CASSQVVNTEAFF. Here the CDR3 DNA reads TGCGCCAGCAGCCAAGTCGTGAACACTGAAGCTTTCTTT.

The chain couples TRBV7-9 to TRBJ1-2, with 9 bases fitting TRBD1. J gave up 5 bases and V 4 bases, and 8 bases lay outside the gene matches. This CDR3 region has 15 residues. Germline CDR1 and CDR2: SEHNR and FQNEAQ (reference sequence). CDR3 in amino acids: CASSSKQGADYGYTF. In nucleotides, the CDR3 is TGTGCCAGCAGCTCGAAACAGGGGGCGGATTATGGCTACACCTTC.

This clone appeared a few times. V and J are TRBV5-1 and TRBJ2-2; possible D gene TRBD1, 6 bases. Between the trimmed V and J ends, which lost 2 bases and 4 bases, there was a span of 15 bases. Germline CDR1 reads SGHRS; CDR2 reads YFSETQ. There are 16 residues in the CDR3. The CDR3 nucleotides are TGCGCCAGCAGCTTATCTGCCGGGACACCCACCGGGGAGCTGTTTTTT. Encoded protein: CASSLSAGTPTGELFF.

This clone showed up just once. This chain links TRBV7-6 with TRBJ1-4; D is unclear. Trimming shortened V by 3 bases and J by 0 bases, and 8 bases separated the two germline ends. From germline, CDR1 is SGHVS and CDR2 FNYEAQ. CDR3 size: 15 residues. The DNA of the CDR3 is TGTGCCAGCAGCTTGTCCCATGCAACTAATGAAAAACTGTTTTTT. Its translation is CASSLSHATNEKLFF.

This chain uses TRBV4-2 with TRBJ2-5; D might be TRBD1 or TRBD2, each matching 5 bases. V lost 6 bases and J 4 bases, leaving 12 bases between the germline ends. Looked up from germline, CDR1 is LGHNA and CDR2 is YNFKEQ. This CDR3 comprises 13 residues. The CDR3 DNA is TGTGCCAGCAGTAACGTGGGGGTAGAGACCCAGTACTTC. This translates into CASSNVGVETQYF.

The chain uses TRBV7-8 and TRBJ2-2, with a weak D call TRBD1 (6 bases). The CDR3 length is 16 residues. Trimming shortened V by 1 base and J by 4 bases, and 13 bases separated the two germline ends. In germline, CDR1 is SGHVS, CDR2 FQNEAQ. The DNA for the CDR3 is TGTGCCAGCAGCTTAGAGCAGGGGATGGGCACCGGGGAGCTGTTTTTT. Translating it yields CASSLEQGMGTGELFF.

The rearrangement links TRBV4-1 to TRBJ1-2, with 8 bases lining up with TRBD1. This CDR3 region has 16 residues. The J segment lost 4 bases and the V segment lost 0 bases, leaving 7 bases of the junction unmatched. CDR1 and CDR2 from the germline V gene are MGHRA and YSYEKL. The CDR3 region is CASSQDSGTGVYGYTF. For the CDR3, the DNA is TGCGCCAGCAGCCAAGATTCGGGGACAGGCGTCTATGGCTACACCTTC.

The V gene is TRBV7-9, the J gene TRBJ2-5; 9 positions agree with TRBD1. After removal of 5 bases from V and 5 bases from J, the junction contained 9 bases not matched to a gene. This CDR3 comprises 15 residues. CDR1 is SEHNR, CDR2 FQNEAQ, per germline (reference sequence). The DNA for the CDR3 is TGTGCCAGCAGCCCGCGGGACAGGGTCGCGGAGACCCAGTACTTC. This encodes CASSPRDRVAETQYF.

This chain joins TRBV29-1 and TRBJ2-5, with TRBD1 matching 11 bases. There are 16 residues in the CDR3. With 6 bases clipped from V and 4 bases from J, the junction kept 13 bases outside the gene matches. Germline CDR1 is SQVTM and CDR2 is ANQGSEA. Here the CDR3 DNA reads TGCAGCGTGGGCACCGGGACAGGGGGAAGAGGAGAGACCCAGTACTTC. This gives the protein CSVGTGTGGRGETQYF.

Here the CDR3 DNA reads TGTGCCAGCTCACCCGTCTCAAGCACCGGGGAGCTGTTTTTT. Its protein product is CASSPVSSTGELFF. The genes are TRBV18 and TRBJ2-2; no clear D gene. Germline values: CDR1 KGHSH, CDR2 LQKENI. There are 14 residues in the CDR3. Trimming stripped 3 bases from V and 4 bases from J, with 9 bases between.

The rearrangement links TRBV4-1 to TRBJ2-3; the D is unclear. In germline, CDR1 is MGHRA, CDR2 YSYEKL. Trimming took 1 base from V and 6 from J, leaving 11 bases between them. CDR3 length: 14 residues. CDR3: CASSQASAVDTQYF. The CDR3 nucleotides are TGCGCCAGCAGCCAAGCCAGTGCAGTCGATACGCAGTATTTT.

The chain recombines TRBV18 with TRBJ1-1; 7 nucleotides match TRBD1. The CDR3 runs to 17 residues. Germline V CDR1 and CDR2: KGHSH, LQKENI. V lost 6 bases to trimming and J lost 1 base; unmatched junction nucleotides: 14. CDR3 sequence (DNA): TGTGCCAGCTCTACCCAGGGGGAGATTAATTGGAACACTGAAGCTTTCTTT. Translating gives CASSTQGEINWNTEAFF.

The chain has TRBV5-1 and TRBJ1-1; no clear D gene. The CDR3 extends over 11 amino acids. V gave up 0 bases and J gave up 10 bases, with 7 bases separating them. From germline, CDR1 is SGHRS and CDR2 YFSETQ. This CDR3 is CASSLGGRAFF. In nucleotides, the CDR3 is TGCGCCAGCAGCTTGGGAGGGCGAGCTTTCTTT.

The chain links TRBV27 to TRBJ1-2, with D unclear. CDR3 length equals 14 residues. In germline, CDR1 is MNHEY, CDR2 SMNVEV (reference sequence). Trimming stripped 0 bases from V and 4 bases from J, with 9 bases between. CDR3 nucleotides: TGTGCCAGCAGTTTATCGCTCGGACGCTATGGCTACACCTTC. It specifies CASSLSLGRYGYTF.

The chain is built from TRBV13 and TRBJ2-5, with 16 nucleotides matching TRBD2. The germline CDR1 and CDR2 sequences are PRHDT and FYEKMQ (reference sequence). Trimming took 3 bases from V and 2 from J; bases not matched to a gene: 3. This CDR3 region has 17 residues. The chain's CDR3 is CASSFGTSGGDQETQYF. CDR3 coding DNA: TGTGCCAGCAGCTTTGGGACTAGCGGGGGGGATCAAGAGACCCAGTACTTC. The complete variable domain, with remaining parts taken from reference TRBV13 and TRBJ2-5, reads AAGVIQSPRHLIKEKRETATLKCYPIPRHDTVYWYQQGPGQDPQFLISFYEKMQSDKGSIPDRFSAQQFSDYHSELNMSSLELGDSALYFCASSFGTSGGDQETQYFGPGTRLLVL.

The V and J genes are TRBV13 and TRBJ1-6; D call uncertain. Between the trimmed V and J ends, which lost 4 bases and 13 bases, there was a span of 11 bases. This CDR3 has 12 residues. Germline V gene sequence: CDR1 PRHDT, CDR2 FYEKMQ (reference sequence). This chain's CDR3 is CASSSTDAPLHF. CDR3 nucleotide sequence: TGTGCCAGCAGCTCAACAGATGCGCCCCTCCACTTT.